This T cell receptor (beta chain) was identified in a study of Ad26.COV2.S vaccination and SARS-CoV-2 variants. On the study more broadly: Donor participated within the Ad26.COV2.S arm of the COV1001 trial. Dosing was one shot or two shots 56 days apart. The study's findings and limits: Higher spike-specific TCR breadth was found in vaccine recipients than in placebo recipients.

Clones were sequenced by immunoSEQ multiplex PCR, and TCRdb holds only the in-frame ones, with some missing. The sample yields a few hundred thousand clones, about nine tenths seen once. Regarding this clone: Its antigen remains unidentified.

CDR1 MNHEY and CDR2 SMNVEV come from the germline V gene (reference sequence). With 5 bases removed from V and 5 bases from J, the gap between germline ends came to 11 bases. CDR3 length: 13 residues. The treatment denotes: over 15 received Ad26.COV2.S at low or high dose, single or two shots; about 5 received placebo; per-sample allocation not given. Samples came from day 63 after the first vaccine or placebo injection. Sample: peripheral blood, taken in a trial of Ad26.COV2.S vaccine versus placebo. This chain uses TRBV27 with TRBJ2-3; D call uncertain. This TCR was sampled from a person aged 18-65 years who received the Ad26.COV2.S COVID-19 vaccine or a placebo. The CDR3 DNA is TGTGCCAGCAGTCGGCTGAGAGGAGATACGCAGTATTTT. It yields the protein CASSRLRGDTQYF.